This T cell receptor (beta chain) was recovered during a study of T cell responses to AZD1222 COVID-19 vaccine. Across the whole study: The analysis combined second doses at about 4 or about 12 weeks.

This clone was seen a handful of times. Germline V gives CDR1 LNHNV, CDR2 YYDKDF (reference sequence). The CDR3 has 13 residues. V gave up 2 bases and J gave up 6 bases, with 8 bases separating them. Some clones are missing from TCRdb's copy, which holds only in-frame ones; the method was immunoSEQ multiplex PCR. This table holds approximately 140,000 clones, around 88% found once. The sequence was collected from an adult in good health. V and J are TRBV15 and TRBJ1-5; maybe TRBD1 (5 bases). Source: peripheral blood, taken on day 0 of AZD1222 vaccination. The CDR3 reads CATSRQGGQPQHF. Here the CDR3 DNA reads TGTGCCACCAGCAGACAGGGCGGTCAGCCCCAGCATTTT. The whole variable domain, remainder taken from reference TRBV15 and TRBJ1-5, is DAMVIQNPRYQVTQFGKPVTLSCSQTLNHNVMYWYQQKSSQAPKLLFHYYDKDFNNEADTPDNFQSRRPNTSFCFLDIRSPGLGDTAMYLCATSRQGGQPQHFGDGTRLSIL.